Presented here are 26 T cell receptor beta chains from one specimen sequenced in a study of T cells in women clearing cervical HPV infection. Sequencing was performed with immunoSEQ multiplex PCR; in TCRdb, only in-frame clones are kept and a portion is missing. The repertoire shows about 14,000 clones; the top ten hold roughly 20%. The source material was blood buffy coat. Receptors originate from a woman between 18 and 70 years old with a cervical HPV16 infection that either progressed to CIN3+ or cleared (not recorded which).

In regard to this clone: The junction and the germline gene differ at one end; a read error may be behind it. The CDR3 end lies 3 residues beyond the end of the read and is filled in from the germline J gene. The sample holds other DNA sequences that translate to the same CDR3. The rearrangement joins TRBV7-9 to TRBJ1-3; 7 nucleotides line up with TRBD1. Germline V gene lookup returns CDR1 SEHNR and CDR2 FQNEAQ (reference sequence). CDR3 length: 14 amino acids. The covered CDR3 bases are TGTGCCAGCAGCCCAACACGGACAGGAAACACG. It codes for CASSPTRTGNT. The CDR3, in full, reads CASSPTRTGNTIYF.

To note about this clone: The read stops 3 residues short of the end of the CDR3; the missing end is completed from the germline J gene. V usage is TRBV7-6 and J usage is TRBJ2-2, with a tentative D call TRBD2 (6 bases). Germline V gene lookup returns CDR1 SGHVS and CDR2 FNYEAQ. The ends were cut back, 4 bases at V and 7 bases at J, with 10 bases in the middle. The CDR3 consists of 13 residues. CDR3 sequence: CASSSVGGGELFF. The sequenced part of the CDR3 DNA is TGTGCCAGCAGCTCAGTGGGGGGCGGGGAG.

The CDR3 loop is CASSPRLGYNSPLFF. CDR3 DNA (partial): TGTGCCAGCTCACCACGACTCGGCTATAATTCACCA. The chain couples TRBV18 to TRBJ1-4; D uncertain. The read is 3 residues too short to cover the CDR3 end, so that end is filled in from the germline J gene. The CDR3 has 15 residues. The germline V gene encodes CDR1 KGHSH and CDR2 LQKENI.

Turning to this clone: The read terminates 3 residues ahead of where the CDR3 ends, so the germline J gene completes it. The V call is TRBV19, the J call TRBJ1-2; TRBD1 might be the D (5 bases). Germline loops: CDR1 LNHDA, CDR2 SQIVND (reference sequence). The CDR3 spans 14 residues. CDR3 bases read: TGTGCCAGTAGCCCGGGACTAGCGGTTTACGAC. Translating gives CASSPGLAVYD. From start to end, the CDR3 is CASSPGLAVYDYTF.

CDR3 residues: CASSRGGLASYNEQFF. The part of the CDR3 DNA that was read is TGTGCCAGCAGCAGGGGGGGACTAGCGTCGTACAATGAG. The J gene is TRBJ2-1, the V gene TRBV5-4; TRBD2 aligns across 10 bases. The read ends 3 residues shy of where the CDR3 ends; the end is completed using the germline J gene. From germline, CDR1 is SGHNT and CDR2 YYREEE (reference sequence). V lost 4 bases and J lost 4; bases outside the gene matches: 8. The CDR3 extends over 16 amino acids.

On this clone itself: The read terminates 3 residues before the CDR3 end, so the remaining end is supplied by the germline J gene. The rearrangement links TRBV7-6 to TRBJ2-1; 7 bases map to TRBD2. CDR1 and CDR2 from the germline V gene are SGHVS and FNYEAQ. Germline trimming cut 2 bases from V and 4 bases from J; bases unmatched to any gene: 8. The CDR3 consists of 16 residues. The CDR3 reads CASSLRAGTLYNEQFF. The covered CDR3 bases are TGTGCCAGCAGCTTAAGAGCGGGGACCTTATACAATGAG.

The covered CDR3 bases are TGTGCCAGTAGTATAACGGACTGGAGAGGGTCAGATACG. Amino acid sequence: CASSITDWRGSDT. The complete CDR3 reads CASSITDWRGSDTQYF. The genes are TRBV19 and TRBJ2-3; D perhaps matches TRBD2 (5 bases). The read terminates 3 residues ahead of where the CDR3 ends, so the germline J gene completes it. The CDR3 is 16 residues long. V was trimmed by 2 bases and J by 4 bases, leaving 16 bases between them. The germline V gene has CDR1 LNHDA and CDR2 SQIVND (reference sequence). Complete variable domain (other parts from reference TRBV19 and TRBJ2-3): DGGITQSPKYLFRKEGQNVTLSCEQNLNHDAMYWYRQDPGQGLRLIYYSQIVNDFQKGDIAEGYSVSREKKESFPLTVTSAQKNPTAFYLCASSITDWRGSDTQYFGPGTRLTVL.

Comments on this clone: The read ends 3 residues before the CDR3 terminus; that terminus is restored from the germline J gene. This chain joins TRBV7-3 and TRBJ2-2, with 12 bases fitting TRBD2. CDR1 and CDR2 from the germline V gene are SGHTA and FQGTGA. J lost 7 bases, V lost 6 bases, and 12 bases had no gene match. The CDR3 length is 17 residues. CDR3 DNA, as far as it was read: TGTGCCAGCAGTCGGACTAGCGGGGTCCGCCGGGGCGGGGAG. Its protein product is CASSRTSGVRRGGE. In full, the CDR3 reads CASSRTSGVRRGGELFF.

Concerning this clone: At one boundary the junction diverges from the germline segment, which might be a read error. Read data end 3 residues before the CDR3 end; the end is taken from the germline J gene. This chain uses TRBV18 with TRBJ2-3, with D maybe TRBD2 (6 bases). Germline V gene lookup returns CDR1 KGHSH and CDR2 LQKENI. The CDR3 runs 14 residues. The CDR3: CARSPAPGESTQYF. CDR3 DNA (partial): TGTGCCCGCTCACCCGCGCCGGGGGAGAGTACG.

A word on this clone: Coverage ceases 3 residues before the CDR3 finishes, and the germline J gene fills in the end. Other DNA sequences in the same sample also yield this CDR3. This chain connects TRBV7-9 to TRBJ1-3; a weak D match, TRBD1 (5 bases). From germline, CDR1 is SEHNR and CDR2 FQNEAQ (reference sequence). The CDR3 is 13 residues long. Trimming took off 8 bases at V and 1 base at J, with 9 bases between the two ends. This chain's CDR3 is CASGRVSGNTIYF. The CDR3 DNA, read in part, is TGTGCCAGCGGCAGGGTGTCTGGAAACACC. Complete variable domain (other parts from reference TRBV7-9 and TRBJ1-3): DTGVSQNPRHKITKRGQNVTFRCDPISEHNRLYWYRQTLGQGPEFLTYFQNEAQLEKSRLLSDRFSAERPKGSFSTLEIQRTEQGDSAMYLCASGRVSGNTIYFGEGSWLTVV.

Concerning this clone: Read data end 3 residues before the CDR3 end; the end is taken from the germline J gene. This chain links TRBV7-9 with TRBJ2-4, with 10 bases lining up with TRBD1. Germline V lookup: CDR1 SEHNR, CDR2 FQNEAQ (reference sequence). The CDR3 spans 15 residues. CDR3 sequence reads: CASRQPGQGIYGQYF. The covered CDR3 bases are TGTGCCAGCAGGCAACCGGGACAGGGGATCTATGGT.

This clone is classed as medium-sized by frequency. The read finishes 3 residues shy of the CDR3 end, and the germline J gene is used to complete it. The genes are TRBV7-9 and TRBJ2-7; D is possibly TRBD1 (6 bases). Germline V gene data show CDR1 as SEHNR and CDR2 as FQNEAQ (reference sequence). This CDR3 contains 14 residues. The V and J ends lost 5 bases and 3 bases respectively, with 14 bases between them. The DNA read from the CDR3 is TGTGCCAGCAGCCCCCGGGACACCAACTACGAG. It is translated as CASSPRDTNYE. The entire CDR3 reads CASSPRDTNYEQYF.

About this clone: The DNA ends 3 residues before the CDR3 does, and the rest of the CDR3 is filled in from the germline J gene. V usage is TRBV5-6 and J usage is TRBJ1-1; 8 bases agree with TRBD1. J gave up 7 bases and V 4 bases, and 12 bases lay outside the gene matches. There are 15 residues in the CDR3. Germline lookup yields CDR1 SGHDT and CDR2 YYEEEE. CDR3 in amino acids: CASSPVGEGQGEAFF. CDR3 DNA, as far as it was read: TGTGCCAGCAGCCCGGTCGGAGAAGGACAGGGTGAA.

The CDR3 loop is CASRGQETQYF. The sequenced part of the CDR3 DNA is TGTGCCTCCAGGGGTCAAGAGACC. V gene TRBV30 combines with J gene TRBJ2-5; possibly TRBD1 for D (6 bases). Read data end 3 residues before the CDR3 end; the end is taken from the germline J gene. CDR1 is GTSNPN and CDR2 is SVGIG in the germline V gene (reference sequence). Between the trimmed V and J ends, which lost 7 bases and 2 bases, there was a span of 8 bases. The CDR3 length is 11 residues.

A remark on this clone: The read terminates 3 residues before the CDR3 end, so the remaining end is supplied by the germline J gene. The chain recombines TRBV6-2 or TRBV6-3 with TRBJ2-7; TRBD1 agrees at 11 bases. J lost 4 bases, V lost 6 bases, and 11 bases had no gene match. Germline V gives CDR1 MNHEY, CDR2 SVGEGT. The CDR3 is 16 amino acids. The DNA read from the CDR3 is TGTGCCAGCAGAGCAATGCCGGGACAGGGGGATTACGAG. Amino acid sequence: CASRAMPGQGDYE. The whole CDR3 protein is CASRAMPGQGDYEQYF.

The chain's CDR3 is CSNYRGYGQYF. The sequenced CDR3 bases are TGCAGTAACTACCGTGGCTATGGT. The chain links TRBV20-1 to TRBJ2-4; no firm D call. The read halts 3 residues ahead of the CDR3 end, with the missing end drawn from the germline J gene. The CDR3 spans 11 residues. CDR1 is DFQATT and CDR2 is SNEGSKA in the germline V gene (reference sequence).

The CDR3 reads CASSYPGTRAEQYF. The sequenced CDR3 bases are TGTGCCAGCAGTTACCCCGGGACTAGAGCCGAG. The V and J genes are TRBV7-9 and TRBJ2-7; 8 bases line up with TRBD2. The read halts 3 residues ahead of the CDR3 end, with the missing end drawn from the germline J gene. This CDR3 contains 14 residues. Trimming removed 6 bases from V and 6 bases from J; junction bases left unmatched: 10. Germline V gene data show CDR1 as SEHNR and CDR2 as FQNEAQ (reference sequence).

Notes on this clone: The read terminates 3 residues ahead of where the CDR3 ends, so the germline J gene completes it. The rearrangement joins TRBV11-2 to TRBJ2-7; D is undetermined. This CDR3 comprises 12 residues. Germline CDR1 is SGHAT and CDR2 is FQNNGV. The V and J ends lost 4 bases and 5 bases respectively, with 9 bases between them. The CDR3 sequence is CASSSRVNEQYF. CDR3 bases read: TGTGCCAGCAGCTCCCGGGTGAACGAG.

Turning to this clone: The CDR3 extends 3 residues past the end of the read, so its final part is completed from the germline J gene. V gene TRBV19 combines with J gene TRBJ2-3; 8 bases agree with TRBD1. CDR3 length: 15 amino acids. From germline, CDR1 is LNHDA and CDR2 SQIVND (reference sequence). The J segment lost 3 bases and the V segment lost 7 bases, leaving 9 bases of the junction unmatched. The covered CDR3 bases are TGTGCCAGTACCCCAGCAGGGGGCTTTACAGATACG. It yields the protein CASTPAGGFTDT. The whole CDR3 region reads CASTPAGGFTDTQYF.

With respect to this clone: Read data end 3 residues before the CDR3 end; the end is taken from the germline J gene. The rearrangement links TRBV10-3 to TRBJ2-5; TRBD1 is a possible D gene (6 bases). Trimming removed 3 bases from V and 4 bases from J, with 18 bases in between. The CDR3 sequence is 16 residues long. Germline loops: CDR1 ENHRY, CDR2 SYGVKD. The sequenced part of the CDR3 DNA is TGTGCCATCAGTGAAGGGGGTCTCGGCGTGGTAGAGACC. Its translation: CAISEGGLGVVET. The CDR3 as a whole reads CAISEGGLGVVETQYF.

As to this clone: The read terminates 3 residues before the CDR3 end, so the remaining end is supplied by the germline J gene. The chain couples TRBV30 to TRBJ2-5, with 12 bases aligning to TRBD2. The CDR3 length is 14 residues. Per germline, CDR1 GTSNPN and CDR2 SVGIG (reference sequence). The junction had 7 bases not matched to a gene; V was cut back by 6 bases and J by 5 bases. The sequenced CDR3 bases are TGTGCCTGCTTACTAGCGGGGGGACGTGAGACC. Protein product: CACLLAGGRET. The whole CDR3 sequence is CACLLAGGRETQYF.

A remark on this clone: The read ends 3 residues before the CDR3 terminus; that terminus is restored from the germline J gene. The chain links TRBV11-2 to TRBJ1-1, with TRBD1 matching 9 bases. Germline assignment: CDR1 SGHAT and CDR2 FQNNGV. V trimming: 5 bases; J trimming: 5 bases; junction bases outside the gene matches: 6. This CDR3 has 14 residues. This CDR3 is CASSRDRGETEAFF. CDR3 DNA (partial): TGTGCCAGCAGCCGTGACAGGGGGGAAACTGAA.

Details on this clone: From the germline J gene comes the end of the CDR3, since the read stops 3 residues before it. The V and J genes are TRBV28 and TRBJ1-5; D is unclear. Germline CDR1 reads MDHEN; CDR2 reads SYDVKM. Trimming shortened V by 6 bases and J by 5 bases, and 17 bases separated the two germline ends. This CDR3 comprises 15 residues. Partial CDR3 DNA: TGTGCCAGCAGCCCCCCAGGCCGAACTGATCAGCCC. This translates into CASSPPGRTDQP. The CDR3 reads in full as CASSPPGRTDQPQHF.

In the case of this clone: Sequencing ends 3 residues short of the CDR3 end; the germline J gene provides the rest. The chain is built from TRBV11-2 and TRBJ1-1, with TRBD1 identical over 7 bases. Germline CDR1 SGHAT, CDR2 FQNNGV. Trimming at V came to 6 bases and at J to 6 bases, leaving 13 bases not matched to a gene. The CDR3 consists of 15 residues. This CDR3 is CASRPTTGPLSEAFF. CDR3 DNA, as far as it was read: TGTGCCAGCAGGCCTACGACAGGGCCCCTCTCTGAA.

Incomplete CDR3 DNA: TGTGCCAGCAGCTTGCTTGTCCGCGGCAATGAG. Protein product: CASSLLVRGNE. The whole CDR3 sequence is CASSLLVRGNEQFF. The chain recombines TRBV5-5 with TRBJ2-1, with D unresolved. The observed sequence ends 3 residues before the CDR3 terminus, with the missing tail filled in from the germline J gene. The germline gives CDR1 SGHKS, CDR2 YYEKEE (reference sequence). CDR3 length: 14 residues. The ends were cut back, 1 base at V and 6 bases at J, with 11 bases in the middle.

For this clone: The CDR3 end lies 3 residues beyond the end of the read and is filled in from the germline J gene. The genes are TRBV27 and TRBJ2-3, with D tentatively TRBD1 (5 bases). The CDR3 is 12 residues long. V gave up 10 bases and J gave up 7 bases, with 15 bases separating them. From germline, CDR1 is MNHEY and CDR2 SMNVEV (reference sequence). Incomplete CDR3 DNA: TGTGCCACAAGAACAGGTGCACATACG. This encodes CATRTGAHT. In full, the CDR3 reads CATRTGAHTQYF.